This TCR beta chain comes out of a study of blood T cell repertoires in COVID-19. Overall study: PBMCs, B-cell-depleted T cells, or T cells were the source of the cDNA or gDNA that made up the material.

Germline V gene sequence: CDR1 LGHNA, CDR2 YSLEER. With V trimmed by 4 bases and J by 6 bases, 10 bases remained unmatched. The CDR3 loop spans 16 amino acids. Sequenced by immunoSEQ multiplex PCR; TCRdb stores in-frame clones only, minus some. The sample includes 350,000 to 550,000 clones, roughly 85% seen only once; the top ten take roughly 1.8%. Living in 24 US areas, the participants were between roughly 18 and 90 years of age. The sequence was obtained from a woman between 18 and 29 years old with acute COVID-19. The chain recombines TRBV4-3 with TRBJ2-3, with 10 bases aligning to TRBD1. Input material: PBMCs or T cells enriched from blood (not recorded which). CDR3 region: CASSRSTGGVWDTQYF. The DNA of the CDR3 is TGCGCCAGCAGCCGATCGACAGGGGGCGTTTGGGATACGCAGTATTTT.